The sequence of this TCR beta chain was determined in a study of blood T cells in healthy people across ages. Then a second PCR, running about 6 to 12 cycles, was carried out with a sample-barcoded 5' primer and a J-beta primer mix. TCRdb reanalysed the 5' RACE reads using MiXCR and keeps one entry per CDR3 protein. The sample lists just over 800,000 distinct CDR3 sequences, roughly 60% seen once, with 25% to 30% in the top ten. Losses at the gene ends were 4 bases for V and 2 bases for J; bases not matched to a gene: 6. Germline CDR1 is SGHRS and CDR2 is YFSETQ. The CDR3 length is 14 residues. Sample: blood. V usage is TRBV5-1 and J usage is TRBJ2-7, with 7 bases lining up with TRBD1. The receptor was isolated from a man aged 25-45 years in good health. In DNA form, the CDR3 reads TGCGCCAGCAGCACCTCCGGGACAGCCTACGAGCAGTACTTC. Its translation: CASSTSGTAYEQYF.